This TCR beta chain is drawn from a study of human T cells and chemical hapten exposure. Turning to the study itself: Upper back patch tests used 0.01% DPC, scored after 6 days. Yields of TCR per sample differed, chiefly owing to small differences in pooled library volume.

V lost 2 bases to trimming and J lost 0 bases, with 17 bases between them. There are 18 residues in the CDR3. CDR1 MNHEY and CDR2 SVGEGT come from the germline V gene. This clonotype was detected a few times. The time point denotes: patch test 1, 2 weeks after DPC sensitization. Treatment specified: therapeutic diphenylcyclopropenone sensitization with weekly scalp DPC. Samples of blood were obtained prior to the application of each patch test. Researchers extracted total RNA from unfractionated whole blood. TCRdb processed the RACE reads anew with MiXCR; each CDR3 protein has one entry. The repertoire has roughly 86,000 distinct CDR3 sequences, under 12% of them found once; the top ten carry about 2%.

This specimen was whole blood, taken in connection with sensitization to the hapten diphenylcyclopropenone (DPC). This sequence originates from a man aged 40-49 years with alopecia areata. Some clones in this sample may be carry-over from other donors' samples. This chain links TRBV6-2 or TRBV6-3 with TRBJ2-4, with D possibly TRBD1 on 6 matching bases. The CDR3 sequence: CASSYEGVPSLAKNIQYF. CDR3 coding DNA: TGTGCCAGCAGTTACGAGGGGGTACCCTCCCTAGCCAAAAACATTCAGTACTTC.